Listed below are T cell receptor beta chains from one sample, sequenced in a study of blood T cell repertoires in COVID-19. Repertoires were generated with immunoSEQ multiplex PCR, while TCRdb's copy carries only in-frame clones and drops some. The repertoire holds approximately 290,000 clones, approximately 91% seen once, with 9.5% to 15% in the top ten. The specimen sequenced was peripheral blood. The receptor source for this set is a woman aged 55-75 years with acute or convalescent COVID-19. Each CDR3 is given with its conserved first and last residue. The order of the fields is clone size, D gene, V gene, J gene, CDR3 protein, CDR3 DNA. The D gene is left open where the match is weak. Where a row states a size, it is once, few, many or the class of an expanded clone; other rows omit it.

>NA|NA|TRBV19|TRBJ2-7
CASTPGTTPYEQYF
TGTGCCAGTACCCCCGGGACAACGCCCTACGAGCAGTACTTC
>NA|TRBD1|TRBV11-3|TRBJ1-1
CASSSTGGPEAFF
TGTGCCAGCAGCTCGACAGGGGGCCCTGAAGCTTTCTTT
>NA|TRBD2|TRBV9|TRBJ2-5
CASSVVAGGETQYF
TGTGCCAGCAGCGTAGTAGCGGGGGGAGAGACCCAGTACTTC
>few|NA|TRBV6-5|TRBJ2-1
CASSPGNEQFF
TGTGCCAGCAGTCCCGGCAATGAGCAGTTCTTC
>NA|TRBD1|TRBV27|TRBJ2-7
CASSLGQGVSYEQYF
TGTGCCAGCAGTTTGGGGCAGGGGGTTTCCTACGAGCAGTACTTC
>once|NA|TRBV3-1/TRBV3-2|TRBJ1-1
CASSPPGSAEAFF
TGTGCCAGCAGCCCCCCGGGGTCAGCTGAAGCTTTCTTT
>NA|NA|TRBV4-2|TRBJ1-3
CASSQVQGSSGNTIYF
TGTGCCAGCAGCCAGGTTCAGGGGTCGTCCGGAAACACCATATATTTT
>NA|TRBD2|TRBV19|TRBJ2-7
CASSILAGAYEQYF
TGTGCCAGTAGTATACTAGCGGGAGCCTACGAGCAGTACTTC
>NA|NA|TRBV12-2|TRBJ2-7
CASRLACGYSYEQYF
TGTGCAAGTCGCTTAGCGTGCGGATATTCCTACGAGCAGTACTTC
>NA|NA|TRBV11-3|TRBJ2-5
CASSLGSGEETQYF
TGTGCCAGCAGCTTAGGTTCGGGGGAAGAGACCCAGTACTTC
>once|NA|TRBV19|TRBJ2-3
CASRRANRFELSTDTQYF
TGTGCCAGTAGGCGAGCTAATCGATTCGAACTGAGCACAGATACGCAGTATTTT
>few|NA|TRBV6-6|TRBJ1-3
CASSQPALRGTGNTIYF
TGTGCCAGCAGTCAACCCGCCCTGCGGGGCACGGGAAACACCATATATTTT
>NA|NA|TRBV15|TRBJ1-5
CATSLGQKNQPQHF
TGTGCCACTTCGCTCGGACAGAAAAATCAGCCCCAGCATTTT
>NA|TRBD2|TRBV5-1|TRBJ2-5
CASSRAASGGQETQYF
TGCGCCAGCAGCCGTGCCGCTAGCGGGGGGCAAGAGACCCAGTACTTC
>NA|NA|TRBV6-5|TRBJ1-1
CASSYAGSGVAEAFF
TGTGCCAGCAGTTACGCCGGTTCAGGGGTGGCTGAAGCTTTCTTT
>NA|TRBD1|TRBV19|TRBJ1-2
CASTPGTAIYGYTF
TGTGCCAGTACCCCCGGGACAGCCATCTATGGCTACACCTTC
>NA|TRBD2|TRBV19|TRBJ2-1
CASMRVLGTSGMNEQFF
TGTGCCAGTATGCGGGTCTTGGGGACTAGCGGGATGAATGAGCAGTTCTTC
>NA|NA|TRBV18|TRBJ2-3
CASSPKGGSTDTQYF
TGTGCCAGCTCACCGAAGGGGGGGAGCACAGATACGCAGTATTTT
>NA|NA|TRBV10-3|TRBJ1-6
CAISPIGDNNSPLHF
TGTGCCATCAGTCCAATCGGGGACAATAATTCACCCCTCCACTTT
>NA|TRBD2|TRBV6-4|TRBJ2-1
CASSVQGGSEQFF
TGTGCCAGCAGTGTGCAGGGCGGGAGTGAGCAGTTCTTC
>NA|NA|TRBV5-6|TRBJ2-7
CASSLGLRTANYEQYF
TGTGCCAGCAGCTTGGGACTAAGGACGGCAAACTACGAGCAGTACTTC
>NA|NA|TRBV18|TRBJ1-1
CASSPGGNTEAFF
TGTGCCAGCTCACCAGGAGGAAACACTGAAGCTTTCTTT
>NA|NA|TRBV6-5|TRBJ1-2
CASKPTGLGYGYTF
TGTGCCAGTAAGCCAACAGGGTTAGGCTATGGCTACACCTTC
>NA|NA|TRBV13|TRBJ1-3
CASSQQGYTIYF
TGTGCCAGCAGCCAACAGGGTTACACCATATATTTT
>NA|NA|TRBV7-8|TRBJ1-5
CASSQSGSLGSNQPQHF
TGTGCCAGCAGCCAATCCGGGAGCCTGGGGAGCAATCAGCCCCAGCATTTT
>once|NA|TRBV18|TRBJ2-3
CASSRLPPGHRSLSTDTQYF
TGTGCCAGCTCACGACTACCCCCGGGACACCGTTCGCTTAGCACAGATACGCAGTATTTT
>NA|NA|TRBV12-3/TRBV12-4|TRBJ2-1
CASSFTIPNEQFF
TGTGCCAGCAGTTTCACAATTCCCAATGAGCAGTTCTTC
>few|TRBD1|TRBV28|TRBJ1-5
CASTHRPGAGGFNQPQHF
TGTGCCAGCACCCACCGACCCGGGGCAGGGGGCTTCAATCAGCCCCAGCATTTT
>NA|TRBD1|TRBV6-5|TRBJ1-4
CASSYLGTGEKLFF
TGTGCCAGCAGTTACTTAGGGACAGGTGAAAAACTGTTTTTT
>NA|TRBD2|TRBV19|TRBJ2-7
CASTGGSIGDEQYF
TGTGCCAGTACGGGCGGGAGTATTGGAGACGAGCAGTACTTC
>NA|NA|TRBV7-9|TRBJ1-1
CASSTREGNTEAFF
TGTGCCAGCAGCACCCGGGAGGGGAACACTGAAGCTTTCTTT
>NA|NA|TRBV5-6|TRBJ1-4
CASSHRYLGEKLFF
TGTGCCAGCAGCCACAGGTACCTCGGTGAAAAACTGTTTTTT
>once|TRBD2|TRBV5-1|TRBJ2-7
CASSLGLAGDSYEQYF
TGCGCCAGCAGCTTGGGACTAGCGGGCGACTCCTACGAGCAGTACTTC
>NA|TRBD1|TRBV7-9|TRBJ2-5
CASSQGQGKETQYF
TGTGCCAGCAGCCAGGGACAGGGTAAAGAGACCCAGTACTTC
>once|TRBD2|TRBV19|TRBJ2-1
CASSTSGLYNEQFF
TGTGCCAGTAGTACTAGCGGGCTTTACAATGAGCAGTTCTTC
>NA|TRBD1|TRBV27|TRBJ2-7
CASSSVTGSSYEQYF
TGTGCCAGCAGTTCAGTGACAGGGTCGAGCTACGAGCAGTACTTC
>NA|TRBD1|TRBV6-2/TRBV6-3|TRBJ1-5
CASSHSGGGNQPQHF
TGTGCCAGCAGCCACTCAGGGGGCGGCAATCAGCCCCAGCATTTT
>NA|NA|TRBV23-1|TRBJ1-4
CASLQGPNEKLFF
TGCGCCAGCCTCCAGGGTCCTAATGAAAAACTGTTTTTT
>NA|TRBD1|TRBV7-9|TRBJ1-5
CASSSDRGPQPQHF
TGTGCCAGCAGTTCCGACAGGGGGCCTCAGCCCCAGCATTTT
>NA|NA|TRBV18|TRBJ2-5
CASSSRETQYF
TGTGCCAGCTCATCGAGGGAGACCCAGTACTTC
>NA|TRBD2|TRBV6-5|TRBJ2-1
CASRDSGRHEQFF
TGTGCCAGCAGAGATAGCGGGAGGCATGAGCAGTTCTTC